This T cell receptor (beta chain) was identified in a study of post-analysis software for immune sequencing data. On the study more broadly: Progressive-relapsing, secondary progressive and relapsing-remitting multiple sclerosis were among the disease courses included.

This CDR3 is 15 amino acids long. In germline, CDR1 is SQVTM, CDR2 ANQGSEA. Tagging with unique molecular identifiers was a feature of the TCR beta cDNA libraries. Via MiXCR, TCRdb re-called the PCR reads, giving one row per CDR3 protein. The sample lists hundreds of thousands of distinct CDR3 sequences, 25% to 30% occurring once. Broader study findings: Pronounced co-clustering by F measure was evident among identically batched samples. Normalized Chao1 diversity was significantly reduced in patients versus controls. There were a handful of TRBV segments more frequent in patients than controls, and TRBV5-6, TRBV5-1 and TRBV20-1 were among them.

As regards this clonotype: The target antigen is unknown. The junction shows a germline mismatch at one end, possibly a read error.

The sequence was obtained from a girl under 18 with multiple sclerosis. The rearrangement uses TRBV29-1 and TRBJ2-6; 7 nucleotides align to TRBD2. The sample was blood. In DNA form, the CDR3 reads TGCAACGTTGGGGGAGGGCCCTCTGGGGCCAACGTCCTGACTTTC. Its protein product is CNVGGGPSGANVLTF.